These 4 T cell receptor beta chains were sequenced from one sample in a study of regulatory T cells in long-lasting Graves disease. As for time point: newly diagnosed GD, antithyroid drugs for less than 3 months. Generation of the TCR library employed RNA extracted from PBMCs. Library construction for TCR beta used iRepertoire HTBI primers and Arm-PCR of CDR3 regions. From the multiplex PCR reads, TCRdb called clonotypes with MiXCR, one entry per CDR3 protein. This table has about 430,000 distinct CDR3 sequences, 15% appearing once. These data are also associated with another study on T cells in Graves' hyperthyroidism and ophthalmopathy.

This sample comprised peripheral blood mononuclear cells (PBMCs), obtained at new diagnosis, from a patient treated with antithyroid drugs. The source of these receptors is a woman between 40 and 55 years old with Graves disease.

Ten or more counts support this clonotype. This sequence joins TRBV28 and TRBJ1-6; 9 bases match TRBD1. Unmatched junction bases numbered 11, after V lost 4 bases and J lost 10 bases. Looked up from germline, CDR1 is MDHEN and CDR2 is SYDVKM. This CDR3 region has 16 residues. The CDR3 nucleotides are TGTGCCAGCAGTTCAAACACAGGGGGCGCATCCTCACCCCTCCACTTT. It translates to CASSSNTGGASSPLHF.

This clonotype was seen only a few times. CDR3 bases: TGCAGTGCTAGTGGGGACTTGGTGGTTGGGACCGGGGAGCTGTTTTTT. Translating it yields CSASGDLVVGTGELFF. This rearrangement joins TRBV20-1 to TRBJ2-2, with D perhaps matching TRBD2 (6 bases). This CDR3 is built from 16 residues. Germline V gene sequence: CDR1 DFQATT, CDR2 SNEGSKA (reference sequence). Trimming took 3 bases from V and 5 from J, leaving 19 bases between them.

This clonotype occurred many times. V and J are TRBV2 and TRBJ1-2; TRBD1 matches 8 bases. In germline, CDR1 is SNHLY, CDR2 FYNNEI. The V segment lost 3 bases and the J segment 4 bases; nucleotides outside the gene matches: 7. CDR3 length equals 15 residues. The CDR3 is CASSEGTGLTYGYTF. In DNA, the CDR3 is TGTGCCAGCAGTGAGGGGACAGGTTTGACCTATGGCTACACCTTC.

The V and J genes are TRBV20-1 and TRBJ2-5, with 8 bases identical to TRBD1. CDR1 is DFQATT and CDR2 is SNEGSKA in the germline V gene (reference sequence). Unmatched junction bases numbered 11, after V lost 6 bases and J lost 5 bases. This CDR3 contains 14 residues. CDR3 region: CSAPGGQGYETQYF. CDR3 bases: TGCAGTGCCCCTGGCGGACAGGGATATGAGACCCAGTACTTC.